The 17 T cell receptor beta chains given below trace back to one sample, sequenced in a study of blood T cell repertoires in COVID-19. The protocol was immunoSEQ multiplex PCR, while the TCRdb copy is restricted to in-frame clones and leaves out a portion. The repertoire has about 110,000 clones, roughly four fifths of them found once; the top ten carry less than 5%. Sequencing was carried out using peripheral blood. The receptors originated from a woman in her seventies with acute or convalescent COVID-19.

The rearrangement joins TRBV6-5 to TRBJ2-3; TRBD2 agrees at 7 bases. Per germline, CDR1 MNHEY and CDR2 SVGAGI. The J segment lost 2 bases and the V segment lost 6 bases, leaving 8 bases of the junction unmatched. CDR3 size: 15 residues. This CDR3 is CASSLLAAPTDTQYF. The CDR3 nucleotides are TGTGCCAGCAGCCTTCTAGCGGCCCCCACAGATACGCAGTATTTT.

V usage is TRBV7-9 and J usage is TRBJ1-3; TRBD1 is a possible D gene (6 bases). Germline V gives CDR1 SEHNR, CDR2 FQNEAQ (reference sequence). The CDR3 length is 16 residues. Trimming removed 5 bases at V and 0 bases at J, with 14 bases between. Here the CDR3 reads CASSGQLLFSGNTIYF. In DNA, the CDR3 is TGTGCCAGCAGCGGACAGCTCCTTTTCTCTGGAAACACCATATATTTT.

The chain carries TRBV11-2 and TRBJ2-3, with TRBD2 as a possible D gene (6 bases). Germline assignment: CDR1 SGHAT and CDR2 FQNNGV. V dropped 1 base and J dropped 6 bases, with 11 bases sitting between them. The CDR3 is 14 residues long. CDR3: CASSLGLRGDTQYF. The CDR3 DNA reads TGTGCCAGCAGCTTAGGGCTTCGGGGGGATACGCAGTATTTT.

CDR3 in DNA: TGCAGCGTTGAATTATCAACAGGGGCCAACGTCCTGACTTTC. Its protein is CSVELSTGANVLTF. V gene TRBV29-1 combines with J gene TRBJ2-6; D is unclear. Germline V gene lookup returns CDR1 SQVTM and CDR2 ANQGSEA. The CDR3 loop spans 14 amino acids. V was cut by 2 bases and J by 4 bases, with 9 bases left in between.

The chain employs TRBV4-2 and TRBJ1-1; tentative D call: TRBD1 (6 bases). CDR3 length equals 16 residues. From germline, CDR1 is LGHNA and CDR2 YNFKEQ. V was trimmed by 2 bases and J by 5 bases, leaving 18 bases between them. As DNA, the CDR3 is TGTGCCAGCAGCCAACCTGCAGGGGCAGGATTTACTGAAGCTTTCTTT. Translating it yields CASSQPAGAGFTEAFF.

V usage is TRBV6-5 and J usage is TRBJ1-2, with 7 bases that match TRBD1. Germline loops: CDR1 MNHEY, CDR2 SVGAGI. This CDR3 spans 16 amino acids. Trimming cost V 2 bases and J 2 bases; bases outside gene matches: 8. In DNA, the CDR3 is TGTGCCAGCAGTTACGGGGGGACAGAGCTCAACTATGGCTACACCTTC. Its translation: CASSYGGTELNYGYTF.

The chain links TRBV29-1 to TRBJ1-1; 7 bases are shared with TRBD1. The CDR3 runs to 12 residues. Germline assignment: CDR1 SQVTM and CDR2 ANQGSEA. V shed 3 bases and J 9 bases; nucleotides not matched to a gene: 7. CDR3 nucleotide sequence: TGCAGCGTTGACCGGGACAGCCAAAAAGCTTTCTTT. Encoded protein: CSVDRDSQKAFF. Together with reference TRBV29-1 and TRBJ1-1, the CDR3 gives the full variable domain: SAVISQKPSRDICQRGTSLTIQCQVDSQVTMMFWYRQQPGQSLTLIATANQGSEATYESGFVIDKFPISRPNLTFSTLTVSNMSPEDSSIYLCSVDRDSQKAFFGQGTRLTVV.

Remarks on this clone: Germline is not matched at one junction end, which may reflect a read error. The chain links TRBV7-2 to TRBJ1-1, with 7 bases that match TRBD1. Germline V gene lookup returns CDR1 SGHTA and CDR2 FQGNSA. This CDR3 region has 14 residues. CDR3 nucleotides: TGTGCCAGCAGCTTTCGAGCAGGGGGAACTGAAGTTTTCTTT. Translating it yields CASSFRAGGTEVFF.

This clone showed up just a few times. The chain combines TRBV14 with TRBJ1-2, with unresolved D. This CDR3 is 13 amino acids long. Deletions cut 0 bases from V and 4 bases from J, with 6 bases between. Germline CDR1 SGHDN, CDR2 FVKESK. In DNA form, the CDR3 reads TGTGCCAGCAGCCAAGAACAGCTCTATGGCTACACCTTC. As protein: CASSQEQLYGYTF.

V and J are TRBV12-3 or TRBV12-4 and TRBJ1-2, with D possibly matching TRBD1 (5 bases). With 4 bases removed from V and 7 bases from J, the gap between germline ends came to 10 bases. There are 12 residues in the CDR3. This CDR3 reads CASSSDRLGYTF. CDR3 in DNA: TGTGCCAGCAGTTCCGACAGACTTGGCTACACCTTC.

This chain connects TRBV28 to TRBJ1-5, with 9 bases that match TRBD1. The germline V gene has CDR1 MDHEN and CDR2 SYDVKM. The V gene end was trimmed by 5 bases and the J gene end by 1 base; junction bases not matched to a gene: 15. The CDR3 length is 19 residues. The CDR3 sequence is CASSPTLGMGQGSNQPQHF. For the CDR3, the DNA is TGTGCCAGCAGTCCCACTCTGGGGATGGGACAGGGAAGCAATCAGCCCCAGCATTTT.

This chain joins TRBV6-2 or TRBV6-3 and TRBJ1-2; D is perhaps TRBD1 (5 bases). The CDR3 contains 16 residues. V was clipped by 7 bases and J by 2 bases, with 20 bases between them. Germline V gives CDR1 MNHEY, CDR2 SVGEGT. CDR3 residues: CASNPRQMLSNYGYTF. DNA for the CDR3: TGTGCCAGCAACCCGAGACAGATGTTGTCGAACTATGGCTACACCTTC.

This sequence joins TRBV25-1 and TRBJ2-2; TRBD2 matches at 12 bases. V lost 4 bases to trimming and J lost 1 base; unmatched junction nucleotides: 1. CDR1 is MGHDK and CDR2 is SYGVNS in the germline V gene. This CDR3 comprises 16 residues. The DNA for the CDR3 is TGTGCCAGCAGTGGACTAGCGGGGGTGAACACCGGGGAGCTGTTTTTT. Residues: CASSGLAGVNTGELFF.

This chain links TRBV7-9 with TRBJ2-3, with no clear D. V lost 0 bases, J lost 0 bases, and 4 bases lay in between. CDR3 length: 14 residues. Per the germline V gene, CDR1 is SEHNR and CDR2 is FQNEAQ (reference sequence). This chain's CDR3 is CASSLAQSTDTQYF. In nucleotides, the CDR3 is TGTGCCAGCAGCTTAGCGCAGAGCACAGATACGCAGTATTTT. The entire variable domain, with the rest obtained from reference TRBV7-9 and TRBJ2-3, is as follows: DTGVSQNPRHKITKRGQNVTFRCDPISEHNRLYWYRQTLGQGPEFLTYFQNEAQLEKSRLLSDRFSAERPKGSFSTLEIQRTEQGDSAMYLCASSLAQSTDTQYFGPGTRLTVL.

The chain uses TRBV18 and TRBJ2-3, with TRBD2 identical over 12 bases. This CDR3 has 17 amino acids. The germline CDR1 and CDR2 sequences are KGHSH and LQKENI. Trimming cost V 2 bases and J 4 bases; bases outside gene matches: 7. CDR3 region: CASSPKVTSGSADTQYF. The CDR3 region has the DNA TGTGCCAGCTCACCAAAGGTGACTAGCGGGAGTGCAGATACGCAGTATTTT.

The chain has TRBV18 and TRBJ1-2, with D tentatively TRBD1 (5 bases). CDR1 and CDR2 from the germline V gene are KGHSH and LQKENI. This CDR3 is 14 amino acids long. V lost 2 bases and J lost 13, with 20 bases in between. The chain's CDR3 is CASSPTISSGFSTF. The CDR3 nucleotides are TGTGCCAGCTCACCAACGATCTCCTCAGGGTTTAGCACCTTC.

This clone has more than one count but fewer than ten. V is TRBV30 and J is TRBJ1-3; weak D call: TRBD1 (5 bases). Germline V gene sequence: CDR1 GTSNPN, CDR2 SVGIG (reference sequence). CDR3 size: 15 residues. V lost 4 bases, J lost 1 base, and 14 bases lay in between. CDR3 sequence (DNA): TGTGCCTGGATGTCCGGGGGGGGTTCTGGAAACACCATATATTTT. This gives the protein CAWMSGGGSGNTIYF. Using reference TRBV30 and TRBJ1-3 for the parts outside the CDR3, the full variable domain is SQTIHQWPATLVQPVGSPLSLECTVEGTSNPNLYWYRQAAGRGLQLLFYSVGIGQISSEVPQNLSASRPQDRQFILSSKKLLLSDSGFYLCAWMSGGGSGNTIYFGEGSWLTVV.